This T cell receptor beta chain comes out of a study of cytomegalovirus exposure and HLA in healthy donors. Trimming left V 5 bases short and J 7 bases short, with 12 bases between. The CDR3 contains 13 residues. Germline V gene data show CDR1 as SGHTA and CDR2 as FQGTGA. Both 60 Vbeta primers and 13 Jbeta primers went into the PCR. The table came from immunoSEQ multiplex PCR; TCRdb's copy has only in-frame clones and leaves some out. The sample has about 160,000 clones, around 84% seen once. The sequenced sample was PBMCs. This clonotype was obtained from a man between 18 and 35 years old in good health and CMV-seropositive. The chain links TRBV7-3 to TRBJ2-1; D might be TRBD1 (6 bases). CDR3 sequence (DNA): TGTGCCAGCAGCCAACCAGGGGCGAATGAGCAGTTCTTC. The encoded protein is CASSQPGANEQFF.